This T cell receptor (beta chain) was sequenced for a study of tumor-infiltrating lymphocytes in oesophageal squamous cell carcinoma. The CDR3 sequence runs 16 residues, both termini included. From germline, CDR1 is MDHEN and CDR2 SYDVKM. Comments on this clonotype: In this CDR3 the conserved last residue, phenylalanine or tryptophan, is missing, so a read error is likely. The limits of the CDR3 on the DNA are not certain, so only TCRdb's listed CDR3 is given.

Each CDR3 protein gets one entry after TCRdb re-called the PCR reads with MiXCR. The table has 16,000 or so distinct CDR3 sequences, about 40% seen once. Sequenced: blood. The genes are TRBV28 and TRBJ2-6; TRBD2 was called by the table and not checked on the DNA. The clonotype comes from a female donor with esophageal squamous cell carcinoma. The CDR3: CASSTGAHSYEQYFGA.